What follows are 5 T cell receptor beta chains derived from one specimen sequenced in a study of T cells in Graves' hyperthyroidism and ophthalmopathy. Regions amplified from RNA transcripts were the TCR beta CDR3 regions. The HTBI primer set was used in a first-round RT-PCR of the TCR CDR3. TCRdb used MiXCR to reprocess the multiplex PCR reads, holding one entry per CDR3 protein. Of about 400,000 distinct CDR3 sequences listed, 25% are singletons. The sequenced sample consisted of blood. The source is a man aged 45-65 years with Graves' hyperthyroidism.

V and J are TRBV12-3 or TRBV12-4 and TRBJ1-2; unclear D gene. V was cut by 3 bases and J by 8 bases, with 16 bases left in between. There are 14 residues in the CDR3. The CDR3 sequence is CASSLGRRPSGYTF. CDR3 in DNA: TGTGCCAGCAGTTTGGGTCGACGGCCGTCCGGCTACACCTTC.

This clonotype turned up a few times. This sequence joins TRBV18 and TRBJ2-3, with D hard to call. V was trimmed by 0 bases and J by 2 bases, leaving 6 bases between them. CDR1 KGHSH and CDR2 LQKENI come from the germline V gene. The CDR3 loop spans 14 amino acids. The CDR3 loop is CASSPPSLTDTQYF. The DNA of the CDR3 is TGTGCCAGCTCACCACCTAGCCTCACAGATACGCAGTATTTT.

This clonotype was counted between two and nine times. V gene TRBV5-1 combines with J gene TRBJ1-1; possible D gene TRBD1, 5 bases. The CDR3 is 17 residues long. Looked up from germline, CDR1 is SGHRS and CDR2 is YFSETQ. V was pared by 4 bases and J by 0 bases, with 19 bases between. The CDR3 bases are TGCGCCAGCAGCGGAGCCTCGGGGGGTACCATGAACACTGAAGCTTTCTTT. The encoded protein is CASSGASGGTMNTEAFF.

A few counts support this clonotype. This chain connects TRBV28 to TRBJ2-6, with a weak D call TRBD1 (6 bases). The CDR3 runs to 16 residues. CDR1 and CDR2 from the germline V gene are MDHEN and SYDVKM. V was clipped by 2 bases and J by 3 bases, with 11 bases between them. As DNA, the CDR3 is TGTGCCAGCAGTTTAGTTGGGGGCGGTGGGGCCAACGTCCTGACTTTC. It specifies CASSLVGGGGANVLTF.

The chain employs TRBV29-1 and TRBJ2-5; weak D call: TRBD1 (6 bases). V was shortened by 0 bases and J by 5 bases, with 10 bases between the two germline ends. The CDR3 totals 13 residues. Germline V gene sequence: CDR1 SQVTM, CDR2 ANQGSEA. The CDR3 sequence is CSVEDNRDETQYF. The CDR3 nucleotides read TGCAGCGTTGAAGACAACAGGGACGAGACCCAGTACTTC.